These 7 T cell receptor beta chains were all obtained from the same sample, sequenced in a study of cytotoxic CD8 clonotypes in ibrutinib-treated CLL. TCRdb's table, derived via immunoSEQ multiplex PCR, lists solely in-frame clones and lacks some. The sample records roughly 180,000 clones, about 80% being singletons. The sample was PBMCs, taken after 24 months of ibrutinib treatment. Every receptor here comes from a human donor with chronic lymphocytic leukemia.

The genes are TRBV6-1 and TRBJ2-7; 14 bases are shared with TRBD2. After removal of 3 bases from V and 2 bases from J, the junction contained 0 bases not matched to a gene. CDR1 is MNHNS and CDR2 is SASEGT in the germline V gene. This CDR3 region has 15 residues. The CDR3 coding sequence is TGTGCCAGCAGTGAGGGACTAGCGGGAGCCTACGAGCAGTACTTC. Its protein product is CASSEGLAGAYEQYF.

The chain joins TRBV5-3 to TRBJ1-1; D remains unclear. TRBV5-3 has ORF status, its function being uncertain. The CDR3 spans 9 residues. Trimming removed 10 bases at V and 11 bases at J, with 12 bases between. The CDR3 loop reads CAPKNGAFF. CDR3 nucleotides: TGTGCCCCTAAAAACGGGGCTTTCTTT.

The chain uses TRBV19 and TRBJ1-1; TRBD1 might be the D (6 bases). The germline CDR1 and CDR2 sequences are LNHDA and SQIVND (reference sequence). CDR3 length: 14 amino acids. Trimming removed 6 bases at V and 2 bases at J, with 13 bases between. The CDR3 nucleotides read TGTGCCAGTAGCCTTGGACAGCCTAACACTGAAGCTTTCTTT. Translation gives CASSLGQPNTEAFF.

This clone was counted a few times. The chain has TRBV10-2 and TRBJ2-3; TRBD2 matches at 9 bases. The junction had 0 bases not matched to a gene; V was cut back by 8 bases and J by 6 bases. Per the germline V gene, CDR1 is WSHSY and CDR2 is SAAADI. This CDR3 contains 11 residues. For the CDR3, the DNA is TGCGCCAGCGGACTAGCGGATACGCAGTATTTT. The encoded protein is CASGLADTQYF.

The J gene is TRBJ1-1, the V gene TRBV6-4, with 7 bases matching TRBD1. Germline V CDR1 and CDR2: MRHNA, SNTAGT. CDR3 length: 15 amino acids. J lost 4 bases, V lost 6 bases, and 11 bases had no gene match. The CDR3 reads CASREQGWQGTEAFF. The CDR3 nucleotides are TGTGCCAGCAGGGAACAGGGGTGGCAGGGCACTGAAGCTTTCTTT.

This clone was recorded a few times. The chain couples TRBV2 to TRBJ1-5; D possibly corresponds to TRBD1 (5 bases). V was pared by 5 bases and J by 6 bases, with 11 bases between. The CDR3 sequence is 13 residues long. Germline-derived CDR1 and CDR2 are SNHLY and FYNNEI. The CDR3 DNA sequence: TGTGCCAGCAGTCGGGACGCGGTTCAGCCCCAGCATTTT. Translated, it gives CASSRDAVQPQHF.

The chain couples TRBV27 to TRBJ1-5; D is uncertain. Per the germline V gene, CDR1 is MNHEY and CDR2 is SMNVEV (reference sequence). Trimming stripped 9 bases from V and 0 bases from J, with 9 bases between. CDR3 length equals 13 residues. CDR3 bases: TGTGCCAGTCAGAAGAATAGCAATCAGCCCCAGCATTTT. Its protein product is CASQKNSNQPQHF.